One sample yielded the 5 T cell receptor beta chains listed below, sequenced in a study of T cell responses to AZD1222 COVID-19 vaccine. Clones were read by immunoSEQ multiplex PCR, and TCRdb kept only the in-frame ones, dropping some. The table shows around 100,000 clones, with over 90% occurring only once. The source was peripheral blood, collected on day 0 of AZD1222 vaccination. All receptors come from an adult in good health.

The chain links TRBV30 to TRBJ1-5; TRBD1 agrees at 7 bases. The germline V gene has CDR1 GTSNPN and CDR2 SVGIG (reference sequence). J gave up 2 bases and V 1 base, and 2 bases lay outside the gene matches. The CDR3 spans 14 residues. Here the CDR3 DNA reads TGTGCCTGGAGTGCCGGACAGGGCAATCAGCCCCAGCATTTT. It specifies CAWSAGQGNQPQHF.

The chain is built from TRBV10-1 and TRBJ1-2, with TRBD1 matching over 7 bases. The V and J ends lost 6 bases and 2 bases, in that order; junction bases with no gene match: 9. Germline V lookup: CDR1 WNHNN, CDR2 SYGVQD (reference sequence). This CDR3 comprises 15 residues. CDR3 in amino acids: CASSEQGRFNYGYTF. In DNA, the CDR3 is TGCGCCAGCAGCGAACAGGGGAGATTCAACTATGGCTACACCTTC.

The chain joins TRBV2 to TRBJ1-2; 8 nucleotides line up with TRBD1. This CDR3 is 16 amino acids long. V dropped 5 bases and J dropped 2; count of bases not matched to a gene: 10. Germline CDR1 SNHLY, CDR2 FYNNEI. CDR3 nucleotide sequence: TGTGCCAGCAGTCTGGAGGCGGGACAGGTCAACTATGGCTACACCTTC. Its translation is CASSLEAGQVNYGYTF.

J is TRBJ1-5 and V is TRBV19; D is unresolved. Germline V gives CDR1 LNHDA, CDR2 SQIVND (reference sequence). This CDR3 contains 13 residues. V was shortened by 4 bases and J by 4 bases, with 8 bases between the two germline ends. For the CDR3, the DNA is TGTGCCAGTAGTACGGTAAAGAATCAGCCCCAGCATTTT. Translated: CASSTVKNQPQHF.

The V and J genes are TRBV3-1 (or the pseudogene TRBV3-2) and TRBJ2-1; 7 bases match TRBD2. The CDR3 has 15 amino acids. J was trimmed by 7 bases and V by 2 bases; bases with no gene match: 8. From germline, CDR1 is LGHDT and CDR2 YNNKEL (reference sequence). This CDR3 is CASSQRPLAKNEQFF. As DNA, the CDR3 is TGTGCCAGCAGCCAAAGGCCACTAGCGAAAAATGAGCAGTTCTTC.